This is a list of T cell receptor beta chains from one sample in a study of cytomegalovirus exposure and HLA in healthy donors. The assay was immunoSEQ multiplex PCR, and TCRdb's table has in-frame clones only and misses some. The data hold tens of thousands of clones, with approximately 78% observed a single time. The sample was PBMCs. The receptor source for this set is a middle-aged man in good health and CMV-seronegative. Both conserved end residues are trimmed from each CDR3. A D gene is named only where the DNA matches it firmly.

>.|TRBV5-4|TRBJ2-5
ASSLAPSSRVETQY
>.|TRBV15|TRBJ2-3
ATSRGASMGTDTQY
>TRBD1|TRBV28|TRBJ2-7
ASSFESRQGISYEQY
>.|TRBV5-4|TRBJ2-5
ASSFKRRVEETQY
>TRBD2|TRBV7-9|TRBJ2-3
ASSLPSGGTDTQY
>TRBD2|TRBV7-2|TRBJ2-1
ASSLGLVLGDEQF
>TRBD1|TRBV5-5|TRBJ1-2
ASSWTGGNNYGYT
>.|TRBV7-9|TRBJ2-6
SSSLGQISFSGANVLT
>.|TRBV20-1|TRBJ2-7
SARGLYEQY
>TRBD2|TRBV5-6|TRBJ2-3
ASSLTTSRYTDTQY
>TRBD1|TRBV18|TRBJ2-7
ASSGQGRYEQY
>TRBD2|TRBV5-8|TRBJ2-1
ASSLVLAGGQQF
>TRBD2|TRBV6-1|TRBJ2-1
ASSEPSGAAYNEQF
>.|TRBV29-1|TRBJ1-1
SVDGQQRMNTEAF
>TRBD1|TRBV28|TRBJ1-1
ASSRSTGRTEAF
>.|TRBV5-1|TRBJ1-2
ASSLESEANYGYT
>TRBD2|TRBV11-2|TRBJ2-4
ASSAGTSGNLAKNIQY
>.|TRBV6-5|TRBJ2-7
ASSPALAESYEQY
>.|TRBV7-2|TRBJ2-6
ASSLDLTSGANVLT
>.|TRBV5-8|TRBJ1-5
ASSLVTVNQPQH
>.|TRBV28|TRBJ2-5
ASSRSEGLRETQY
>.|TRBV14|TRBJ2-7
ASSPRRAFRGYEQY
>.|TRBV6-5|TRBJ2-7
ASSKHRDTHYEQY
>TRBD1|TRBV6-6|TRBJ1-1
ASRDDRVNTEAF
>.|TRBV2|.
ASRSGGQSYEQY
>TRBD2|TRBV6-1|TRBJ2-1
ASIEASGSPFEQF
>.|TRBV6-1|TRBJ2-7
ASRARQAYEQY
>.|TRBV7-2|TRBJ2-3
ASSFTRDSADTQY
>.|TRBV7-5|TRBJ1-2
VRSLGRTGGLDYGYT
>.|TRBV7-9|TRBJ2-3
ASSLESGSTDTQY
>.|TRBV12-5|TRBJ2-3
ASGLVLGSTDTQY
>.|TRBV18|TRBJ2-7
ASSPGQTYEQY
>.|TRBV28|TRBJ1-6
ASSSTGYSSPLH
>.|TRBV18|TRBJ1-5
ASSPGTLSTKNQPQH
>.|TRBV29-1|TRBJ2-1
GGASVYNEQF
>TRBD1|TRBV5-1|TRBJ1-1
ASSDGQGLVTEAF
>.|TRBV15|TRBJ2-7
ATSRVGGKGGYEQY
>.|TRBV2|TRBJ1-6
ASSEVPGYNSPLH
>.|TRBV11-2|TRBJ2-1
ASSLGFREQF
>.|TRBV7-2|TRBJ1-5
ASSWDINQPQH
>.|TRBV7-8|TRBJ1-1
ASSPTEMNTEAF
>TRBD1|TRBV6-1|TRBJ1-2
ASGIQGATGYT
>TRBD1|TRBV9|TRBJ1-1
ASSVAGGKVNTEAF
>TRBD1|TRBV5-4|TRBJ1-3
ASSLPGTGAGNTIY
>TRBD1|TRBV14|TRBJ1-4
ASSRSGTGGEKLF
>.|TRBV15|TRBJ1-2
ATMGGTYGYT
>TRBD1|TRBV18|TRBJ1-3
ASSPKDRVLATIY
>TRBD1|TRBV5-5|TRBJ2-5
ASSLATGGRETQY
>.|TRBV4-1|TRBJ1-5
ASSQDHSNQPQH
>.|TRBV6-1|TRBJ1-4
ASSPPGHAGGKLF
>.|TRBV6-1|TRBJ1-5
ASSETDYQPQH
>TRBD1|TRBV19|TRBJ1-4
ASSTWTGVSEKLF
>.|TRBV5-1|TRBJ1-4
ASSLDPQGTNEKLF
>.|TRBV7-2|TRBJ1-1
ASSLGGVNTEAF
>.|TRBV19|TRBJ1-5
ASSLQTSNQPQH